Given below is one T cell receptor (beta chain) in context. The antigen is not known. V was clipped by 3 bases and J by 5 bases, with 11 bases between them. The CDR3 extends over 13 amino acids. The germline V gene has CDR1 KGHSH and CDR2 LQKENI. These data come from a study of cytomegalovirus exposure and HLA in healthy donors. Overall study findings and caveats: Certain sequence variants were highly shared and formed a cluster, and this cluster was likely a sequencing artifact. In vitro assays verified that three CMV-associated chains recognized CMV antigens specifically. Reports indicated that the classifier achieved high specificity and sensitivity in diagnosing cytomegalovirus status. In an earlier analysis, most TCR beta V segments were productive about 87% or about 30% of the time.

Use of 60 Vbeta and 13 Jbeta primers characterized the PCR. Sequencing was performed with immunoSEQ multiplex PCR; in TCRdb, only in-frame clones are kept and a portion is missing. The sample lists 90,000 to 95,000 clones, about three quarters occurring once. The sequenced sample was PBMCs. The clonotype was recovered from a male donor in good health and CMV-seropositive. V is TRBV18 and J is TRBJ2-7; TRBD1 is a possible D gene (6 bases). CDR3 DNA sequence: TGTGCCAGCTCACCCCGACAGGCGGACGAGCAGTACTTC. This translates into CASSPRQADEQYF. The whole variable domain, remainder taken from reference TRBV18 and TRBJ2-7, is NAGVMQNPRHLVRRRGQEARLRCSPMKGHSHVYWYRQLPEEGLKFMVYLQKENIIDESGMPKERFSAEFPKEGPSILRIQQVVRGDSAAYFCASSPRQADEQYFGPGTRLTVT.